This TCR beta chain was identified in a study of cytomegalovirus exposure and HLA in healthy donors. Only in-frame clones appear in the TCRdb table, and some are missing; sequencing was by immunoSEQ multiplex PCR. The table shows 150,000 to 160,000 clones, with about 82% occurring only once. V shed 1 base, J shed 2 bases, and the junction held 4 bases outside the gene matches. The CDR3 consists of 17 residues. Looked up from germline, CDR1 is SNHLY and CDR2 is FYNNEI. This TCR came from a human donor in good health. The rearrangement links TRBV2 to TRBJ2-7; 14 bases align to TRBD2. The sequenced material came from PBMCs. CDR3 coding DNA: TGTGCCAGCAGTGAAGAGGGACTAGCGGGGGCCGCCTACGAGCAGTACTTC. Translated, it gives CASSEEGLAGAAYEQYF.